The T cell receptor beta chain described here comes from a study of T-cell reconstitution after alpha-beta-depleted transplantation in children. Study-level findings and limits: The origin of alpha-beta T cells about two months after transplant was reportedly several hundred expanded graft clones.

Turning to this clonotype: Its antigen is currently unknown.

The authors prepared the TCRbeta library with unique molecular identifiers. TCRdb fed the PCR reads into MiXCR, producing one record per CDR3 protein. The sample has about 980,000 distinct CDR3 sequences, about 30% seen once; the top ten hold roughly 27%. The V gene's germline CDR1 is SGHTA and CDR2 FQGNSA. This CDR3 contains 14 residues. V was clipped by 5 bases and J by 2 bases; unmatched bases: 5. V is TRBV7-2 and J is TRBJ2-7; 8 bases agree with TRBD1. This receptor was taken from a boy younger than two who had a stem cell transplant for SCID, so the T cells may come from the graft donor. The specimen was PBMCs, mostly from graft donor cells, collected 360 days after TCRalphabeta/CD19-depleted stem cell transplant. The CDR3 sequence: CASSLTGAAYEQYF. For the CDR3, the DNA is TGTGCCAGCAGCCTGACAGGGGCGGCCTACGAGCAGTACTTC.